The sequence of this T cell receptor (beta chain) was determined in a study of cytomegalovirus exposure and HLA in healthy donors. On this clone itself: Antigen unknown.

Regarding the study as a whole: In an earlier analysis, in 540 or so donors, most V segments appeared productive either ~90% or ~30% of the time.

Primers: 60 Vbeta forward and 13 Jbeta reverse. This table comes from immunoSEQ multiplex PCR, and its TCRdb copy is limited to in-frame clones, with some not included. The sample consists of about 120,000 clones, roughly three fifths of them appearing once. V was cut by 3 bases and J by 0 bases, with 18 bases left in between. Germline assignment: CDR1 LNHDA and CDR2 SQIVND (reference sequence). The CDR3 spans 17 residues. The TCR originated in a man between 35 and 55 years old in good health and CMV-seropositive. The rearrangement uses TRBV19 and TRBJ2-7; D may be TRBD1 (7 bases). Sequencing was carried out using PBMCs. CDR3 loop: CASSISRRGASSYEQYF. CDR3 bases: TGTGCCAGTAGTATCTCCCGCAGGGGGGCAAGCTCCTACGAGCAGTACTTC.